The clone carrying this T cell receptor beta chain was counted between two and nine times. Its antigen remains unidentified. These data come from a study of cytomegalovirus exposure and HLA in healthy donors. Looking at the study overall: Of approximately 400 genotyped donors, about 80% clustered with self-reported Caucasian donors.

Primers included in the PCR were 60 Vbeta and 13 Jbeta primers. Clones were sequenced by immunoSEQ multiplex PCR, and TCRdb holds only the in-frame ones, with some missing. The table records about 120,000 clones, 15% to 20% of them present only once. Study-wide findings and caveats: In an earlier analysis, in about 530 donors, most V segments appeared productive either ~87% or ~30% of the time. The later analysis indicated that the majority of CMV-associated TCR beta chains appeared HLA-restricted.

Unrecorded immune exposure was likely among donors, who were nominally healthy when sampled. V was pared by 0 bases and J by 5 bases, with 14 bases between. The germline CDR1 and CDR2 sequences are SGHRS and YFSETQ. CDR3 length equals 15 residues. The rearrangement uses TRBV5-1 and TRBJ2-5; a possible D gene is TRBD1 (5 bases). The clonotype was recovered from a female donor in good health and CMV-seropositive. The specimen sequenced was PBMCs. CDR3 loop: CASSLATDHRETQYF. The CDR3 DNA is TGCGCCAGCAGCTTGGCGACAGACCACCGGGAGACCCAGTACTTC.